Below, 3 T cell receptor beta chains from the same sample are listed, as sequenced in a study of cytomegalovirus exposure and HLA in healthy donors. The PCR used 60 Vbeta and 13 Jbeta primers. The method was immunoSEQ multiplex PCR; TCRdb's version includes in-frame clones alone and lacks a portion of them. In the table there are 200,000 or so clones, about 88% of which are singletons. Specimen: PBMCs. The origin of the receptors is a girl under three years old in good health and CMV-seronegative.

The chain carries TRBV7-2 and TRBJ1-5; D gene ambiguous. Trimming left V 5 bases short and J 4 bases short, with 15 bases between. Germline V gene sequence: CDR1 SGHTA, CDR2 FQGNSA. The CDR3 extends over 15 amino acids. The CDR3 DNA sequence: TGTGCCAGCAGCACCTCTATTGCGGGGAATCAGCCCCAGCATTTT. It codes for CASSTSIAGNQPQHF.

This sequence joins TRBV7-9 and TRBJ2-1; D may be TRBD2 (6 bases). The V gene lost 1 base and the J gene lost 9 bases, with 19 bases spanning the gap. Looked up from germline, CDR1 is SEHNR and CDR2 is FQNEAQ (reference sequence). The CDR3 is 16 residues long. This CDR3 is CASSLVGRKRGSEQFF. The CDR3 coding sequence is TGTGCCAGCAGCTTAGTGGGGAGAAAACGGGGGAGTGAGCAGTTCTTC.

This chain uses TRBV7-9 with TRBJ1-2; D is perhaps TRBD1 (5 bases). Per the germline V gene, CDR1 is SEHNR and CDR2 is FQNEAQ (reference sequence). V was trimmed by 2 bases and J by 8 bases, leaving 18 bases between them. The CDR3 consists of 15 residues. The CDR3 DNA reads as TGTGCCAGCAGCTTATACGGGGGGGTTGATAGCGGCTACACCTTC. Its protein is CASSLYGGVDSGYTF.